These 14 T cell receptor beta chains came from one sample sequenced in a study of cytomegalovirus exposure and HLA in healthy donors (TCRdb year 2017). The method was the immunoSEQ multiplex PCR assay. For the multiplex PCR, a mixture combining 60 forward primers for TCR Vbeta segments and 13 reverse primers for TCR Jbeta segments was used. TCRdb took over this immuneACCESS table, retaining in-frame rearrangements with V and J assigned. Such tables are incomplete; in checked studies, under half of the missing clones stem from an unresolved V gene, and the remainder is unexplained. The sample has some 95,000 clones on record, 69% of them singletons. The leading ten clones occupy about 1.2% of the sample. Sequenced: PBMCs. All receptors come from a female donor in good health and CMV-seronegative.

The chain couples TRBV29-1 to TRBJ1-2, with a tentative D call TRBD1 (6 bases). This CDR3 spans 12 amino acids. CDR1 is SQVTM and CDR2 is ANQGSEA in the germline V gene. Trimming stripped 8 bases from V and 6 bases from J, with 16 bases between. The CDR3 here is CSSQGLRDGYTF. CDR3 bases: TGCAGCTCACAGGGTCTACGAGATGGCTACACCTTC.

The CDR3 sequence: CASSLRDSYEQYF. CDR3 coding DNA: TGTGCCAGCAGTTTAAGGGACAGCTACGAGCAGTACTTC. The rearrangement uses TRBV27 and TRBJ2-7; the match to TRBD1 covers 7 bases. With V trimmed by 2 bases and J by 3 bases, 1 base remained unmatched. The CDR3 has 13 amino acids. CDR1 and CDR2 (germline): MNHEY, SMNVEV (reference sequence).

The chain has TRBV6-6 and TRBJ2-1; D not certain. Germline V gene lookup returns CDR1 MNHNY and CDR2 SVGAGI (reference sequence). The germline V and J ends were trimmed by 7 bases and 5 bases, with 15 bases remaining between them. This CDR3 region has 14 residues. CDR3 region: CASNLESVNNEQFF. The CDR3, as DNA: TGTGCCAGCAACTTAGAGTCGGTAAACAATGAGCAGTTCTTC.

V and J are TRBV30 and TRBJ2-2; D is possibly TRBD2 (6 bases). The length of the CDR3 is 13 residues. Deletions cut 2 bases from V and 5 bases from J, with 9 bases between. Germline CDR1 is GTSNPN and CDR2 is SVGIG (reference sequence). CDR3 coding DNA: TGTGCCTGGAGTCGGGAGCGGACCGGGGAGCTGTTTTTT. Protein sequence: CAWSRERTGELFF.

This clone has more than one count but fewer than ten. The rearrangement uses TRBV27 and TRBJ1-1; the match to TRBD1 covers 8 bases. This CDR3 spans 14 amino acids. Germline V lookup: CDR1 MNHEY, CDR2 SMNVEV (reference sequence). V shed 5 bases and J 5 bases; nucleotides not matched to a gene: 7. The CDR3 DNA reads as TGTGCCAGCAGTATCGGACAGGGCGGGACTGAAGCTTTCTTT. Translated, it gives CASSIGQGGTEAFF.

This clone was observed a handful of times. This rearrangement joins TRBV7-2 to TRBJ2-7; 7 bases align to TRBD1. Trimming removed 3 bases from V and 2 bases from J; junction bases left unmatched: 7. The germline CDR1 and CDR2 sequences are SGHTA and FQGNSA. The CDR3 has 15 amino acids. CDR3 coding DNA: TGTGCCAGCAGCTTGTCTAGACAGGGAACCTACGAGCAGTACTTC. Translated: CASSLSRQGTYEQYF.

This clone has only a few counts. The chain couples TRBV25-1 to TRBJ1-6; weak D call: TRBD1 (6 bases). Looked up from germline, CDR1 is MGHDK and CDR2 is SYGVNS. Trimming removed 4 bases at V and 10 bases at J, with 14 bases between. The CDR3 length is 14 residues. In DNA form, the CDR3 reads TGTGCCAGCAGTGTCCTACAGGGAGGGTCACCCCTCCACTTT. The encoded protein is CASSVLQGGSPLHF.

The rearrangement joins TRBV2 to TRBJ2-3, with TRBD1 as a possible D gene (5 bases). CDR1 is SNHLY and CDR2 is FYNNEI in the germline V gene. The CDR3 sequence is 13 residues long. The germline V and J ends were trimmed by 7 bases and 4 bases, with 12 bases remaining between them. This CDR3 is CASNMGPPDTQYF. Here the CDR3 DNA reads TGTGCCAGCAATATGGGGCCCCCAGATACGCAGTATTTT.

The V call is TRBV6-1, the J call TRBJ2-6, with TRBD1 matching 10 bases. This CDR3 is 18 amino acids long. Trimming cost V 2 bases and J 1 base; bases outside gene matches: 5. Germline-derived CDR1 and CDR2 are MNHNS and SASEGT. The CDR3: CASSELGDRGSGANVLTF. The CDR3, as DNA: TGTGCCAGCAGTGAATTAGGGGACAGGGGATCTGGGGCCAACGTCCTGACTTTC.

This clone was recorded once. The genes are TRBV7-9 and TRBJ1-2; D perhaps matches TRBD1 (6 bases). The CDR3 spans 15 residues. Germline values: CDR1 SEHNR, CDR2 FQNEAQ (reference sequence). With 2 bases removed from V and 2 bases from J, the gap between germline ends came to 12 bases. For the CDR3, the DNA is TGTGCCAGCAGCTTAACCGTCGGACAGAACTATGGCTACACCTTC. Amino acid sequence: CASSLTVGQNYGYTF.

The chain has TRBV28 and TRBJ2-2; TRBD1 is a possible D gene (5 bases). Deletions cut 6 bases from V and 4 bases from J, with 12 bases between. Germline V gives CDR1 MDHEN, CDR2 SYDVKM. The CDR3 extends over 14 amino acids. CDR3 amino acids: CASSSGSGTGELFF. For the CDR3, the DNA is TGTGCCAGCAGCTCAGGGTCGGGCACCGGGGAGCTGTTTTTT.

CDR3 amino acids: CASSPTRLAGGSHEQYF. The CDR3 DNA is TGTGCCAGCAGCCCTACCAGACTAGCGGGAGGATCCCACGAGCAGTACTTC. The gene calls are TRBV5-6 and TRBJ2-7, with 13 nucleotides matching TRBD2. Trimming cost V 4 bases and J 5 bases; bases outside gene matches: 12. Germline V lookup: CDR1 SGHDT, CDR2 YYEEEE. The CDR3 loop spans 17 amino acids.

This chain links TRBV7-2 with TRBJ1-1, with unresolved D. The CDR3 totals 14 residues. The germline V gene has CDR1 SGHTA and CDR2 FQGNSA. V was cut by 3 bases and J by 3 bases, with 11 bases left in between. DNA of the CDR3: TGTGCCAGCAGCTTGTCTAACCAACACACTGAAGCTTTCTTT. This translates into CASSLSNQHTEAFF.

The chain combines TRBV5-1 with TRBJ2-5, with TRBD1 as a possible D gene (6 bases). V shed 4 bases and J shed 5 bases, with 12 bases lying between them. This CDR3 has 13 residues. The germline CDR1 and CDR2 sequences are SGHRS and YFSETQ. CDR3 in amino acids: CASSRQEGETQYF. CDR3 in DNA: TGCGCCAGCAGCCGACAGGAAGGGGAGACCCAGTACTTC.